Given below is one T cell receptor beta chain in context. Its antigen is still unknown. The data stem from a study of T cell responses to AZD1222 COVID-19 vaccine. Background on the study: Second doses that came at about 4 or about 12 weeks were put together. Whole-study results and caveats: Reports say nearly half of spike-specific TCRs go after unmutated variant regions. The sample set comprised mostly white British donors with more females, and clonal diversity was possibly underestimated. Compared with day 0, the breadth and depth of the Spike-specific TCR repertoire rose significantly after two doses of AZD1222.

Profiling relied on immunoSEQ multiplex PCR, and the TCRdb table lists in-frame clones only, not all of them. The sample has 75,000 to 95,000 clones, more than 70% seen once. CDR3 size: 12 residues. V was shortened by 4 bases and J by 8 bases, with 11 bases between the two germline ends. The germline CDR1 and CDR2 sequences are LNHNV and YYDKDF (reference sequence). Here the sequenced sample was peripheral blood, taken on day 0 of AZD1222 vaccination. This clonotype was sampled from an adult in good health. The V gene is TRBV15, the J gene TRBJ1-2; D possibly corresponds to TRBD1 (5 bases). CDR3 region: CATSNSGRGYTF. In DNA form, the CDR3 reads TGTGCCACCAGCAACTCAGGGAGGGGCTACACCTTC. The full variable domain, with the rest looked up from reference TRBV15 and TRBJ1-2, is DAMVIQNPRYQVTQFGKPVTLSCSQTLNHNVMYWYQQKSSQAPKLLFHYYDKDFNNEADTPDNFQSRRPNTSFCFLDIRSPGLGDTAMYLCATSNSGRGYTFGSGTRLTVV.